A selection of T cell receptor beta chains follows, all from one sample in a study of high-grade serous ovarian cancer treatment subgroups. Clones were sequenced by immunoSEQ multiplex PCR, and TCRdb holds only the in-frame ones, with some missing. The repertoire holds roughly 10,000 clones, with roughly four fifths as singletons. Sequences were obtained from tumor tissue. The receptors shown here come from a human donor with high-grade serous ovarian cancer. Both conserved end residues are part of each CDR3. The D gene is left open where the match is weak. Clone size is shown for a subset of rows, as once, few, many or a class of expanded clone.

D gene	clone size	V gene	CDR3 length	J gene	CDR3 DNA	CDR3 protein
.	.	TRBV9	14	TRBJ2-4	TGTGCCAGCAGCGTAGAGTCTAAGGGGGGCGTTCAGTACTTC	CASSVESKGGVQYF
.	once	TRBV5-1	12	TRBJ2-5	TGCGCCAGCAGCCCCTCGGGAGAGACCCAGTACTTC	CASSPSGETQYF
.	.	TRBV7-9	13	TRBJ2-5	TGTGCCAGCAGCTTATCAGAAGAAGAGACCCAGTACTTC	CASSLSEEETQYF
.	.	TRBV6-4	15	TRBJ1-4	TGTGCCAGCAGTGACACGGGACACCTAAATGAAAAACTGTTTTTT	CASSDTGHLNEKLFF
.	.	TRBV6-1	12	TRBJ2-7	TGTGCCAGCAGTGAAACGGCGTACGAGCAGTACTTC	CASSETAYEQYF
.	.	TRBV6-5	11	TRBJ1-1	TGTGCCAGCCGCGTGGATTCTGAAGCTTTCTTT	CASRVDSEAFF
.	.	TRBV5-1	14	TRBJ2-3	TGCGCCAGCAGCTCGGGGGCCCTCACAGATACGCAGTATTTT	CASSSGALTDTQYF
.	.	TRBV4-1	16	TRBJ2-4	TGCGCCAGCAGCCAAGAACAGGCGGCAGCCAAAAACATTCAGTACTTC	CASSQEQAAAKNIQYF
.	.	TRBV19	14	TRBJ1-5	TGTGCCAGTAGTATGAACCCTTTGGGACAGCCCCAGCATTTT	CASSMNPLGQPQHF
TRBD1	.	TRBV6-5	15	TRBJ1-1	TGTGCCAGCGCCCCATACCAACCAGGGGGCACTGAAGCTTTCTTT	CASAPYQPGGTEAFF
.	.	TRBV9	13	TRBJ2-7	TGTGCCAGCAGCGGGGGTCCCTCCTACGAGCAGTACTTC	CASSGGPSYEQYF
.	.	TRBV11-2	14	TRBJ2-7	TGTGCCAGCAGCACCCGGGACTCTCTTTACGAGCAGTACTTC	CASSTRDSLYEQYF
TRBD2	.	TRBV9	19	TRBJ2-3	TGTGCCAGCAGCTCCCCCTTGGACGGCGGGAGGGCCCTGGCAGATACGCAGTATTTT	CASSSPLDGGRALADTQYF
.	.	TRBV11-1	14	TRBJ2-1	TGTGCCAGCAGTTCCCTTACAGGTTACAATGAGCAGTTCTTC	CASSSLTGYNEQFF
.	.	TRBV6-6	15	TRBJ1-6	TGTGCCAGCAGTTACCCCGGACCCCGCGATTCACCCCTCCACTTT	CASSYPGPRDSPLHF
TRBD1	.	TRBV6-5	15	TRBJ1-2	TGTGCCAGCAGTTACTCGGGACAGGGGGACTATGGCTACACCTTC	CASSYSGQGDYGYTF
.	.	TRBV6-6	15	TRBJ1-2	TGTGCCAGCAGTTACCCCGGGGGGGACGACTATGGCTACACCTTC	CASSYPGGDDYGYTF
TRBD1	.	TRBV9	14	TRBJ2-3	TGTGCCAGCAGCGTAGGGCCGGACAGGGACACGCAGTATTTT	CASSVGPDRDTQYF
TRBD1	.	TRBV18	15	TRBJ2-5	TGTGCCAGCTCACCACTGGGACAGGTGGGGGAGACCCAGTACTTC	CASSPLGQVGETQYF
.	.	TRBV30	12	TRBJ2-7	TGTGCCTGGACAGGGGACACCTACGAGCAGTACTTC	CAWTGDTYEQYF
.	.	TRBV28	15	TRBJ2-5	TGTGCCAGCAGTTTCCATCCTGCGACGCAAGGTGCCCAGTACTTC	CASSFHPATQGAQYF
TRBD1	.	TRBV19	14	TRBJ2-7	TGTGCCAGTAGTATAACAGGGGGCATTTACGAGCAGTACTTC	CASSITGGIYEQYF
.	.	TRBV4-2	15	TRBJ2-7	TGTGCCAGCAGCCAAGACGGTGCGGCGCACTACGAGCAGTACTTC	CASSQDGAAHYEQYF
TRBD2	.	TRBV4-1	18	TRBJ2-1	TGCGCCAGCAGCCAAGTAAAGAGTTCGGGAGGGCCCCACAATGAGCAGTTCTTC	CASSQVKSSGGPHNEQFF
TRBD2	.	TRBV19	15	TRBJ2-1	TGTGCCAGTAGTAGCCCTGCTAGCGGGAGCGATGAGCAGTTCTTC	CASSSPASGSDEQFF
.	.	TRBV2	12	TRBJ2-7	TGTGCCAGCGAGGAAAGCTCCTACGAGCAGTACTTC	CASEESSYEQYF
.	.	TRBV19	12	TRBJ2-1	TGTGCCAGTAAACAGGGACTGCCTGAGCAGTTCTTC	CASKQGLPEQFF
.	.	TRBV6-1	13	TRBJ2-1	TGTGCCAGCAGTAGGACTATTTACAATGAGCAGTTCTTC	CASSRTIYNEQFF
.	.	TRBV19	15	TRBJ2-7	TGTGCCAGTACCATAGACATGGGACACGGCTACGAGCAGTACTTC	CASTIDMGHGYEQYF
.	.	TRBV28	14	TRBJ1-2	TGTGCCAGCAGTTCCCCCCCTCAGAACTATGGCTACACCTTC	CASSSPPQNYGYTF
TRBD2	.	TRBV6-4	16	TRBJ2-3	TGTGCCAGCAGTGTTTCCGGGACTAGTCCCACAGATACGCAGTATTTT	CASSVSGTSPTDTQYF
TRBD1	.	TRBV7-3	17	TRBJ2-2	TGTGCCAGCAGCTTCCTACCGGGACAGGGGATGACCGGGGAGCTGTTTTTT	CASSFLPGQGMTGELFF
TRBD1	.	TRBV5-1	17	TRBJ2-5	TGCGCCAGCAGTTCTCGTCCGGGACAGTCTTCCCAAGAGACCCAGTACTTC	CASSSRPGQSSQETQYF
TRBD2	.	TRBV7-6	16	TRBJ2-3	TGTGCCAGCAGCTTATCCCCTAGCGGGGTACGAGATACGCAGTATTTT	CASSLSPSGVRDTQYF
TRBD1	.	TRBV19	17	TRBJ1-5	TGTGCCAGTGGCCGAAGGGACAGGGGTGGGAACAATCAGCCCCAGCATTTT	CASGRRDRGGNNQPQHF
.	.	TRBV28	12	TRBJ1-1	TGTGCCAGCGCGGGGGCGGACACTGAAGCTTTCTTT	CASAGADTEAFF
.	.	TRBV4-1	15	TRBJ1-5	TGCGCCAGCAGCCAAGGGGGAGATTTAGCTCAACCCCAGCATTTT	CASSQGGDLAQPQHF
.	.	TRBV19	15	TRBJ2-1	TGTGCCAGTAGCGAACCCCTGAACCGACTCTCCGAGCAGTTCTTC	CASSEPLNRLSEQFF
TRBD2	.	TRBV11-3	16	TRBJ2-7	TGTGCCAGCAGCTTAGGCCCAGCGGGAGTCGGCTACGAGCAGTACTTC	CASSLGPAGVGYEQYF
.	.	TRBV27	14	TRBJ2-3	TGTGCCAGCAGTTTATATGGCACCACAGATACGCAGTATTTT	CASSLYGTTDTQYF
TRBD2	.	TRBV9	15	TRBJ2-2	TGTGCCAGCAGCGTAGCAGGCGGGAGAGGCGGGGAGCTGTTTTTT	CASSVAGGRGGELFF
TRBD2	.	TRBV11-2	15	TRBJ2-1	TGTGCCAGCAGCTTCGGTTCACAACTAGCGGGAGTAGGGTTCTTC	CASSFGSQLAGVGFF
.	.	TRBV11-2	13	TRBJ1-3	TGTGCCAGCGTGGATTGGTCTGGAAACACCATATATTTT	CASVDWSGNTIYF
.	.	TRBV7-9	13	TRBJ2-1	TGTGCCAGCAGAGACCGGGACTACAATGAGCAGTTCTTC	CASRDRDYNEQFF
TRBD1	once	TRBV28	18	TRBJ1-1	TGTGCCAGCAGTTTTACTGGGGACAGGTGGTTCCGAACCACTGAAGCTTTCTTT	CASSFTGDRWFRTTEAFF
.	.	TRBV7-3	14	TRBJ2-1	TGTGCCAGCAGCCCTTGGGAGGGGGGCAATGAGCAGTTCTTC	CASSPWEGGNEQFF
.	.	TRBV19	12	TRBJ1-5	TGTGCCAGTGGGAGCGGAAATCAGCCCCAGCATTTT	CASGSGNQPQHF
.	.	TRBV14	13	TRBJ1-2	TGTGCCAGCAGCCCGTCAGGGGTACATGGCTACACCTTC	CASSPSGVHGYTF
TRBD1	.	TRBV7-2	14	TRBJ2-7	TGTGCCAGCAGCTCCGGGACAGGGGGATGGGAGCAGTACTTC	CASSSGTGGWEQYF
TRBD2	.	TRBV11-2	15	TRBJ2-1	TGTGCCAGCAGCTTAGATAGCGGGAGAGGGAATGAGCAGTTCTTC	CASSLDSGRGNEQFF